Below, one TCR beta chain is given with its context. The antigen is undetermined. This specimen comes from a study of graft-versus-host responses after intestinal transplantation. Study at large: Recipients uniformly received anti-thymocyte globulin induction, followed by tacrolimus and steroids for roughly 3 years.

Germline loops: CDR1 SGDLS, CDR2 YYNGEE. The CDR3 sequence is 15 residues long. Between the trimmed V and J ends, which lost 3 bases and 10 bases, there was a span of 17 bases. The protocol was immunoSEQ multiplex PCR, while the TCRdb copy is restricted to in-frame clones and leaves out a portion. This sample yields fewer than 90,000 clones, of which 94% are seen a single time; roughly 0.2% belongs to the top ten. Findings and caveats of the study: Among circulating GvH clones, peak levels were associated with early post-transplant declines in HvG clones.

The origin of this receptor is a human donor who was the organ donor for an intestinal transplant. Sequenced here: unstimulated CD4+ T cells sorted from spleen or lymph node cells, sampled before transplant. The gene calls are TRBV9 and TRBJ1-6, with D perhaps TRBD1 (6 bases). The CDR3 here is CASSAGGPLGSPLHF. CDR3 bases: TGTGCCAGCAGCGCGGGGGGGCCCTTGGGGTCACCCCTCCACTTT.